Each of the 8 T cell receptor beta chains below was sequenced from the same sample in a study of cytomegalovirus exposure and HLA in healthy donors. Use of 60 Vbeta and 13 Jbeta primers characterized the PCR. Profiled with immunoSEQ multiplex PCR; TCRdb holds only in-frame clones, not every one. The profile shows 150,000 or so clones, 65% to 70% of them singletons. The material sequenced was PBMCs. The receptor set was obtained from a man younger than 45 in good health and CMV-seropositive.

The V gene is TRBV5-6, the J gene TRBJ2-2; 7 bases agree with TRBD1. J gave up 1 base and V 5 bases, and 8 bases lay outside the gene matches. Germline CDR1 is SGHDT and CDR2 is YYEEEE. The CDR3 spans 16 residues. The CDR3 region is CASRETGDMNTGELFF. The CDR3 nucleotides are TGTGCCAGCAGGGAAACAGGGGACATGAACACCGGGGAGCTGTTTTTT.

Concerning this clone: As the CDR3 is not closed by the conserved phenylalanine or tryptophan, this likely results from a read error. The J gene is TRBJ1-1, the V gene TRBV10-1; 8 bases fit TRBD1. This CDR3 region has 15 residues. V shed 6 bases and J 5 bases; nucleotides not matched to a gene: 11. Germline CDR1 is WNHNN and CDR2 is SYGVQD (reference sequence). The CDR3 DNA reads as TGCGCCAGCAGCCCCGAGACAGGGGTTAGAACTGAAGCTTTCCTT. It yields the protein CASSPETGVRTEAFL.

There are a few counts of this clone. One end of the junction is discordant with germline, which a read error may explain. The chain combines TRBV7-9 with TRBJ2-7; D gene unclear. The length of the CDR3 is 11 residues. Germline V lookup: CDR1 SEHNR, CDR2 FQNEAQ (reference sequence). The DNA for the CDR3 is TGTTCCAGCAGCCCTGTTGACGAGCAGTACTTC. This gives the protein CSSSPVDEQYF.

The chain joins TRBV7-2 to TRBJ1-4, with 7 positions matching TRBD1. V shed 2 bases, J shed 7 bases, and the junction held 13 bases outside the gene matches. The CDR3 contains 17 residues. The germline V gene has CDR1 SGHTA and CDR2 FQGNSA. CDR3 nucleotides: TGTGCCAGCAGCTTAATAACGGGGACAGCCTCTGGTGAAAAACTGTTTTTT. Amino acids: CASSLITGTASGEKLFF.

This clone was seen a handful of times. The J gene is TRBJ2-7, the V gene TRBV5-4; 11 bases are shared with TRBD2. CDR1 is SGHNT, CDR2 YYREEE, per germline (reference sequence). With 4 bases clipped from V and 7 bases from J, the junction kept 13 bases outside the gene matches. The CDR3 spans 16 residues. Written as DNA, the CDR3 is TGTGCCAGCAGCACGGCTTGGCTAGCGGGAGGTGGTGAGCAGTACTTC. Its translation: CASSTAWLAGGGEQYF.

The chain has TRBV5-1 and TRBJ2-1; a weak D match, TRBD1 (6 bases). Trimming cost V 0 bases and J 8 bases, with 9 bases left between them. Germline V gene lookup returns CDR1 SGHRS and CDR2 YFSETQ. The CDR3 has 13 amino acids. Here the CDR3 reads CASSLAPGDEQFF. For the CDR3, the DNA is TGCGCCAGCAGCTTGGCCCCAGGGGATGAGCAGTTCTTC. Together with reference TRBV5-1 and TRBJ2-1, the CDR3 gives the full variable domain: KAGVTQTPRYLIKTRGQQVTLSCSPISGHRSVSWYQQTPGQGLQFLFEYFSETQRNKGNFPGRFSGRQFSNSRSEMNVSTLELGDSALYLCASSLAPGDEQFFGPGTRLTVL.

The chain is built from TRBV28 and TRBJ1-5; D gene ambiguous. Germline lookup yields CDR1 MDHEN and CDR2 SYDVKM. The CDR3 covers 13 residues. V was trimmed by 6 bases and J by 4 bases, leaving 10 bases between them. CDR3: CASSQELNQPQHF. DNA of the CDR3: TGTGCCAGCAGCCAAGAACTGAATCAGCCCCAGCATTTT.

The V and J genes are TRBV30 and TRBJ2-1; 8 bases map to TRBD2. Germline CDR1 is GTSNPN and CDR2 is SVGIG (reference sequence). Unmatched junction bases numbered 4, after V lost 8 bases and J lost 1 base. This CDR3 has 13 amino acids. The CDR3, as DNA: TGTGCCCGTGGACTAGCTTCCTACAATGAGCAGTTCTTC. Its translation is CARGLASYNEQFF.